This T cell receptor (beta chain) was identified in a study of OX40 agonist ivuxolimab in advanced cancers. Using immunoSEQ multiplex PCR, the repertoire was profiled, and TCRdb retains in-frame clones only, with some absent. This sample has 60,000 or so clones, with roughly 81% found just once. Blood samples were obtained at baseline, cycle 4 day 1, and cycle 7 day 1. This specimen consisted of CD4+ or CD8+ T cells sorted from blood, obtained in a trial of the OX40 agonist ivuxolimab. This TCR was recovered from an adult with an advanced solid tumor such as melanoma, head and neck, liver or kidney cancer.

DNA for the CDR3: TGTGCCAGCAGCTTATCGGGGACAGGGGGAAACAATGAGCAGTTCTTC. Translating it yields CASSLSGTGGNNEQFF. The V and J genes are TRBV7-2 and TRBJ2-1; 11 bases line up with TRBD1. The CDR3 is 16 amino acids. V lost 2 bases, J lost 5 bases, and 5 bases stayed unmatched. The germline CDR1 and CDR2 sequences are SGHTA and FQGNSA.